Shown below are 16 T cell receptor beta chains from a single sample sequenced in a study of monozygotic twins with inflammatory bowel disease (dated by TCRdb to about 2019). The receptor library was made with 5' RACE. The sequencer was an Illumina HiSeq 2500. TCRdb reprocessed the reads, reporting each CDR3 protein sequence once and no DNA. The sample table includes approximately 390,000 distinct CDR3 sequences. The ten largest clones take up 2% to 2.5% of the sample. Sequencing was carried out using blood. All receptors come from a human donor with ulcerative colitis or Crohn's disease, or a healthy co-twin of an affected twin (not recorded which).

The CDR3 sequence is CASSPPRQGAGETQYF. The V call is TRBV28, the J call TRBJ2-5; the TCRdb D gene call, TRBD1, has no DNA to confirm it. The germline CDR1 and CDR2 sequences are MDHEN and SYDVKM. CDR3 length: 16 residues.

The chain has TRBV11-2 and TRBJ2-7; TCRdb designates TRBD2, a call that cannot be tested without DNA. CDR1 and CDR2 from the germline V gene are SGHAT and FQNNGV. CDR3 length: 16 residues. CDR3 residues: CASSSSATGLTYEQYF.

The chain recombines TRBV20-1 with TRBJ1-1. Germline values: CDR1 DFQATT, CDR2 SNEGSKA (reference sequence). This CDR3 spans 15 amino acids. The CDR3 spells CSAPRVEGMNTEAFF.

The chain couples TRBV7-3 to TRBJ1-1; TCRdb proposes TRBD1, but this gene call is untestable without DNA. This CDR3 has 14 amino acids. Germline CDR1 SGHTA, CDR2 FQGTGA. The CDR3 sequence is CASSLEGLGTEAFF. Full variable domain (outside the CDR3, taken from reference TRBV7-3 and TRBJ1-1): GAGVSQTPSNKVTEKGKYVELRCDPISGHTALYWYRQSLGQGPEFLIYFQGTGAADDSGLPNDRFFAVRPEGSVSTLKIQRTERGDSAVYLCASSLEGLGTEAFFGQGTRLTVV.

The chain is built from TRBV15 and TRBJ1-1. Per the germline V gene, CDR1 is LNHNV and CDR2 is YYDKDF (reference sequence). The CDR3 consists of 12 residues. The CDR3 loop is CATSRDSGEAFF.

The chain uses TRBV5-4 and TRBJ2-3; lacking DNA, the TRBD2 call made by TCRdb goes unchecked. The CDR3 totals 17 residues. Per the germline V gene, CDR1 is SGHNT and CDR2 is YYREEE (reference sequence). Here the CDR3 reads CASSPGLAGKLTDTQYF.

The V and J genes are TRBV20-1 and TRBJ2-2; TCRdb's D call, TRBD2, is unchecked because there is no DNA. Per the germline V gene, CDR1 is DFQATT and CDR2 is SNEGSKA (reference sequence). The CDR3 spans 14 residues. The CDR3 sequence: CSAKRGDNTGELFF.

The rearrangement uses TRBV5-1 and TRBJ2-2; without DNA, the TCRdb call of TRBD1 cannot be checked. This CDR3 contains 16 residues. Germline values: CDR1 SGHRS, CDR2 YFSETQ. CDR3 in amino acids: CASSLSGRGDTGELFF.

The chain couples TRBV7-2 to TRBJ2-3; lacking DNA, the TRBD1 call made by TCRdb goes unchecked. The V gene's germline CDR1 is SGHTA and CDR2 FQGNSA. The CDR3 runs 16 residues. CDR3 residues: CASSLSSAGDLVTQYF.

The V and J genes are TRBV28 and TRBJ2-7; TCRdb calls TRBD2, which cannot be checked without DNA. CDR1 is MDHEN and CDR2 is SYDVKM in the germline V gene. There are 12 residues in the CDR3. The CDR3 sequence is CSSRDSIYEQYF. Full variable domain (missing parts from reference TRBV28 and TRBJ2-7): DVKVTQSSRYLVKRTGEKVFLECVQDMDHENMFWYRQDPGLGLRLIYFSYDVKMKEKGDIPEGYSVSREKKERFSLILESASTNQTSMYLCSSRDSIYEQYFGPGTRLTVT.

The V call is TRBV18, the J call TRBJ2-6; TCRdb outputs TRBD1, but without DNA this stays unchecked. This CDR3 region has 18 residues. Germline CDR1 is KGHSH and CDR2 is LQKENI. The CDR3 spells CASSPRDRVDSGANVLTF.

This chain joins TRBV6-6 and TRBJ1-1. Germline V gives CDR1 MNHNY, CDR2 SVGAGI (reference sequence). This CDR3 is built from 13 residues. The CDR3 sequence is CASKERLVTEAFF.

This CDR3 is CASSLDGRAGEQYF. The rearrangement links TRBV7-2 to TRBJ2-7; absent DNA, TCRdb's TRBD2 call cannot be checked. The CDR3 is 14 residues long. Germline CDR1 SGHTA, CDR2 FQGNSA.

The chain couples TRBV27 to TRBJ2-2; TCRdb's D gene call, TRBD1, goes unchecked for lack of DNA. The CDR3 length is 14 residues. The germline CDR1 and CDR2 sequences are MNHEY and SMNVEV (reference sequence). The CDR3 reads CASSQRQFTGELFF.

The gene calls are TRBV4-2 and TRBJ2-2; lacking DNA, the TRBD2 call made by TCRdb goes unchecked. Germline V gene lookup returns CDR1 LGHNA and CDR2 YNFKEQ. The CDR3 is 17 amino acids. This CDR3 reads CASSQDQLAGDTGELFF.

This CDR3 reads CASSALTGLASGELFF. This chain joins TRBV7-9 and TRBJ2-2; TCRdb's D call of TRBD2 is untestable without DNA. Germline V gene data show CDR1 as SEHNR and CDR2 as FQNEAQ (reference sequence). The CDR3 has 16 amino acids.